This record looks at one T cell receptor (beta chain) sequence and its context. Which antigen it targets is not known. No much larger clonotype is one base removed from it; base qualities were not supplied. This sample is drawn from a study of glioma-infiltrating T cells (dated by TCRdb to 2015 to 2016). For the study in its entirety: TCR alpha- and beta-chain repertoires were sequenced from glioma tissue, non-neoplastic brain tissue and matched peripheral blood mononuclear cells. To measure how far tissue and blood T-cell populations diverged, each tissue-infiltrating repertoire was compared against the peripheral blood repertoire of the same patient. The paired cohort was made up of three low-grade glioma patients, 7 to 9 primary glioblastoma patients and three non-glioma patients who contributed non-neoplastic brain tissue.

In the germline V gene, CDR1 corresponds to SGHTA and CDR2 to FQGTGA. The CDR3, cysteine through phenylalanine, is 14 amino acids long. Only CDR3 DNA is held: 42 bases, read in frame from base 1. Relative to germline, V is 4 bases shorter and J is 4 bases shorter, with 11 bases between their ends. Overall study outcomes, separate from this receptor: The group comparisons were based on small numbers of patients: three non-neoplastic, three low-grade glioma and several glioblastoma patients. VJ-independent divergence between tissue and blood was lower than expected in non-neoplastic patients but higher than expected in all gliomas, particularly low-grade gliomas. Very few CDR3 sequences were found to be shared between tissue and blood, and this scarcity was attributed to high CDR3 diversity and limited sampling.

The iRepertoire nested amplicon-rescue multiplex PCR (arm-PCR) platform was used to amplify TCR alpha and beta CDR3 regions from RNA. The input for one-step reverse transcription and amplification was 100-400 ng of tissue mRNA or PBMC total RNA. After bead purification, a secondary multiplex PCR added Illumina adapters, and libraries were gel-purified between 200 and 400 bp. Demultiplexing relied on internal 6-nucleotide barcodes carried by the libraries. Libraries were sequenced on an Illumina MiSeq with 2x220 or 2x250 nucleotide paired-end reads. The study's processing was this. Paired reads were merged with FLASH 1.2.11 and aligned to the GRCh37 human genome with BWA-MEM before extracting TRA and TRB reads. An IMGT-derived reference of cassette sequences and CDR3 motifs, with pseudogenes included, was used for V and J assignment. Reads were translated in three frames, and productive CDR3s were defined as those with a C...FGXG motif and no stop codons. Clonotypes were defined as unique combinations of V-J cassette pair and CDR3 amino acid sequence. Reads were filtered by Hamming distance, with the threshold set by the sequence error rate of each sample in mapped regions. TCRdb reworked the public reads: Q25 trimming with fastp, MiXCR clone assembly, productive beta chains retained. One record per CDR3 amino acid sequence lists the most common genes and DNA. Clone size and V and J calls follow TCRdb, not the original study. The sample table records around 140,000 distinct CDR3 sequences; more than 35% of these occur just once. 20% to 25% of the sample goes to the ten largest clones.

Material for sequencing was glioma tissue, nonneoplastic brain tissue, or PBMCs (not recorded which). The chain links TRBV7-3 with TRBJ2-1; no D gene can be assigned with confidence. The sequence derives from a human donor with low-grade glioma or glioblastoma, undergoing nonglioma brain surgery, or in good health (not recorded which). At the DNA level, the sequence is TGTGCCAGCAGCTCCGTCGGAGCTTACAATGAGCAGTTCTTC. The encoded protein is CASSSVGAYNEQFF.